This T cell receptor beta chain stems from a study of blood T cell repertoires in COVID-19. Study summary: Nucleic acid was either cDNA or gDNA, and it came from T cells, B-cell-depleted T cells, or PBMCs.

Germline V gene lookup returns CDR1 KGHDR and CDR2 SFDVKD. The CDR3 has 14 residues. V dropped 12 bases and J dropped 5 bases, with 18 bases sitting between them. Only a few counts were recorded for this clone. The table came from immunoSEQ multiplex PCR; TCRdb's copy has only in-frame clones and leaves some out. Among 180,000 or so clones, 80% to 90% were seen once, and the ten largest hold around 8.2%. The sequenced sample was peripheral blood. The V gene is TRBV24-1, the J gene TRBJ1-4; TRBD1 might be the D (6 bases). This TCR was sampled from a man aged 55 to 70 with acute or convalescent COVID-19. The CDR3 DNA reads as TGTGCCCCCCGGTCCCCAGGGGCAAATGAAAAACTGTTTTTT. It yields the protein CAPRSPGANEKLFF.